This passage covers 26 T cell receptor beta chains from one sample sequenced in a study of blood T cell repertoires in COVID-19. TCRdb's table, derived via immunoSEQ multiplex PCR, lists solely in-frame clones and lacks some. The sample has tens of thousands of clones; about 90% are singletons. What was sequenced was peripheral blood. The receptors here all came from a human donor in a cohort sampled during active COVID-19.

This sequence joins TRBV5-1 and TRBJ2-3; TRBD2 might be the D (6 bases). V was trimmed by 4 bases and J by 1 base, leaving 19 bases between them. CDR1 and CDR2 from the germline V gene are SGHRS and YFSETQ. The CDR3 consists of 17 residues. The CDR3 DNA reads as TGCGCCAGCAGCCTGCCCCCGCTAGCGAACCGCACAGATACGCAGTATTTT. Amino acids: CASSLPPLANRTDTQYF.

The V and J genes are TRBV19 and TRBJ1-5, with D possibly matching TRBD1 (5 bases). Trimming left V 6 bases short and J 6 bases short, with 18 bases between. CDR1 and CDR2 from the germline V gene are LNHDA and SQIVND (reference sequence). The CDR3 runs 15 residues. CDR3 in amino acids: CASSQGARMGQPQHF. The DNA of the CDR3 is TGTGCCAGTAGCCAAGGGGCGAGGATGGGTCAGCCCCAGCATTTT.

The chain is built from TRBV6-1 and TRBJ1-1; D is undetermined. This CDR3 contains 13 residues. Trimming pared 2 bases from V and 1 base from J, leaving 5 bases between. Germline V gene sequence: CDR1 MNHNS, CDR2 SASEGT. The CDR3 loop is CASSEHKNTEAFF. CDR3 nucleotides: TGTGCCAGCAGTGAACACAAGAACACTGAAGCTTTCTTT.

V usage is TRBV4-1 and J usage is TRBJ2-5; D is unresolved. V lost 4 bases to trimming and J lost 1 base, with 13 bases between them. This CDR3 has 15 amino acids. Germline CDR1 reads MGHRA; CDR2 reads YSYEKL. The CDR3 coding sequence is TGCGCCAGCAGCCCCTCCGTGGGCAGCCAAGAGACCCAGTACTTC. Translated: CASSPSVGSQETQYF.

This clone showed up just once. The chain links TRBV6-5 to TRBJ1-2; no clear D. This CDR3 contains 11 residues. The V end was cut by 8 bases, the J end by 4 bases, with 8 bases between. Germline CDR1 reads MNHEY; CDR2 reads SVGAGI. CDR3 in amino acids: CASRGPYGYTF. The CDR3 region has the DNA TGTGCCAGCCGGGGTCCCTATGGCTACACCTTC.

This clone is a singleton in its sample. The chain carries TRBV28 and TRBJ1-1, with D perhaps TRBD1 (6 bases). The germline V gene has CDR1 MDHEN and CDR2 SYDVKM. The CDR3 is 13 amino acids. Trimming took off 6 bases at V and 8 bases at J, with 16 bases between the two ends. The CDR3 DNA is TGTGCCAGCAGAGGGGGTAAAGGGACGGAAGCTTTCTTT. Translating it yields CASRGGKGTEAFF.

The chain couples TRBV6-2 or TRBV6-3 to TRBJ2-1; a possible D gene is TRBD2 (6 bases). The germline V gene encodes CDR1 MNHEY and CDR2 SVGEGT. The CDR3 sequence is 17 residues long. V was pared by 6 bases and J by 0 bases, with 18 bases between. The CDR3 region is CASSRPGGSSSYNEQFF. DNA for the CDR3: TGTGCCAGCAGCCGGCCAGGAGGGAGTAGCTCCTACAATGAGCAGTTCTTC.

The chain employs TRBV21-1 and TRBJ1-1; the D segment call TRBD1 is taken from the table without a DNA check. TRBV21-1 is assigned pseudogene status. The CDR3 length is 13 residues. CDR3 protein: CASTYRGETEAFF. CDR3 nucleotides: TGTGCCAGCACCTACAGGGGTGAAACTGAAGCTTTCTTT.

The chain links TRBV12-3 or TRBV12-4 to TRBJ2-5; D is perhaps TRBD2 (6 bases). CDR3 size: 12 residues. V gave up 4 bases and J gave up 9 bases, with 12 bases separating them. CDR3 loop: CASSSGRGAQYF. The CDR3 region has the DNA TGTGCCAGCAGTTCAGGACGCGGGGCCCAGTACTTC.

In its sample, this clone was seen once. The rearrangement joins TRBV7-3 to TRBJ1-2, with TRBD1 matching 9 bases. CDR3 length: 16 amino acids. Germline CDR1 and CDR2: SGHTA and FQGTGA. After removal of 4 bases from V and 6 bases from J, the junction contained 12 bases not matched to a gene. CDR3 in DNA: TGTGCCAGCAGCTCCTCGCACAGGGGGCTGGGGAATGGCTACACCTTC. It yields the protein CASSSSHRGLGNGYTF.

The rearrangement uses TRBV15 and TRBJ2-7, with 11 bases identical to TRBD1. The V gene's germline CDR1 is LNHNV and CDR2 YYDKDF (reference sequence). The junction had 6 bases not matched to a gene; V was cut back by 8 bases and J by 3 bases. The CDR3 is 14 residues long. CDR3 protein: CATEFGTGGYEQYF. In DNA form, the CDR3 reads TGTGCCACCGAATTCGGGACAGGGGGCTACGAGCAGTACTTC.

The chain joins TRBV5-6 to TRBJ1-5; no definite D call. The CDR3 totals 16 residues. CDR1 and CDR2 from the germline V gene are SGHDT and YYEEEE. Trimming removed 0 bases from V and 5 bases from J, with 15 bases in between. The CDR3 DNA reads TGTGCCAGCAGCTTGGCGGGGATGGAGCTCGATCAGCCCCAGCATTTT. This sequence encodes CASSLAGMELDQPQHF.

V gene TRBV11-3 combines with J gene TRBJ2-3; 7 positions agree with TRBD2. This CDR3 contains 15 residues. V lost 5 bases, J lost 5 bases, and 10 bases stayed unmatched. Germline loops: CDR1 SGHNT, CDR2 YENEEA. The CDR3 DNA reads TGTGCCAGCAGCCCCGGACTAGGCGGAGGAGATACGCAGTATTTT. Its translation: CASSPGLGGGDTQYF. The full variable domain, its missing parts supplied by reference TRBV11-3 and TRBJ2-3, is EAGVVQSPRYKIIEKKQPVAFWCNPISGHNTLYWYLQNLGQGPELLIRYENEEAVDDSQLPKDRFSAERLKGVDSTLKIQPAELGDSAVYLCASSPGLGGGDTQYFGPGTRLTVL.

This rearrangement joins TRBV5-4 to TRBJ1-2; D is ambiguous. The V gene's germline CDR1 is SGHNT and CDR2 YYREEE (reference sequence). V shed 6 bases and J shed 7 bases, with 13 bases lying between them. The CDR3 extends over 12 amino acids. In nucleotides, the CDR3 is TGTGCCAGCAAACACCCCTCGGGTGGCTACACCTTC. The encoded protein is CASKHPSGGYTF.

This rearrangement joins TRBV7-9 to TRBJ2-1; 9 bases are a match to TRBD1. Germline loops: CDR1 SEHNR, CDR2 FQNEAQ (reference sequence). V lost 7 bases and J lost 4; bases outside the gene matches: 5. The CDR3 is 14 amino acids. Written as DNA, the CDR3 is TGTGCCAGCACCGACAGGGGGGATTACAATGAGCAGTTCTTC. Protein: CASTDRGDYNEQFF. Full variable domain (remainder filled in from reference TRBV7-9 and TRBJ2-1): DTGVSQNPRHKITKRGQNVTFRCDPISEHNRLYWYRQTLGQGPEFLTYFQNEAQLEKSRLLSDRFSAERPKGSFSTLEIQRTEQGDSAMYLCASTDRGDYNEQFFGPGTRLTVL.

This clone was detected only once. This chain joins TRBV6-2 or TRBV6-3 and TRBJ1-5, with D possibly TRBD1 on 6 matching bases. Germline V gene sequence: CDR1 MNHEY, CDR2 SVGEGT. The CDR3 extends over 13 amino acids. Trimming left V 5 bases short and J 4 bases short, with 9 bases between. The CDR3 loop is CASSKDRNQPQHF. The DNA of the CDR3 is TGTGCCAGCAGTAAGGACAGAAATCAGCCCCAGCATTTT.

The gene calls are TRBV27 and TRBJ2-1; the match to TRBD2 covers 7 bases. Germline V gives CDR1 MNHEY, CDR2 SMNVEV (reference sequence). CDR3 length equals 16 residues. V shed 4 bases, J shed 1 base, and the junction held 7 bases outside the gene matches. As DNA, the CDR3 is TGTGCCAGCAGTTCCGGGGTGGGAGGGTCCTACAATGAGCAGTTCTTC. Amino acid sequence: CASSSGVGGSYNEQFF.

Only a few counts were recorded for this clone. This rearrangement joins TRBV27 to TRBJ2-1; 7 nucleotides line up with TRBD1. The V segment lost 5 bases and the J segment 8 bases; nucleotides outside the gene matches: 12. The germline CDR1 and CDR2 sequences are MNHEY and SMNVEV (reference sequence). The CDR3 totals 15 residues. This CDR3 is CASSDDREILDEQFF. The CDR3 nucleotides are TGTGCCAGCAGTGATGACAGGGAGATTTTAGATGAGCAGTTCTTC.

The chain uses TRBV7-2 and TRBJ2-2; 10 nucleotides line up with TRBD2. Trimming took 11 bases from V and 5 from J; bases not matched to a gene: 8. CDR3 size: 14 residues. Germline CDR1 and CDR2: SGHTA and FQGNSA. Here the CDR3 reads CAGRLAGATGELFF. The CDR3 coding sequence is TGTGCCGGCCGACTAGCGGGCGCTACCGGGGAGCTGTTTTTT.

V is TRBV2 and J is TRBJ2-1; 10 nucleotides line up with TRBD1. V lost 6 bases to trimming and J lost 4 bases; unmatched junction nucleotides: 3. The CDR3 is 14 amino acids. Per the germline V gene, CDR1 is SNHLY and CDR2 is FYNNEI. CDR3 protein: CASRRDRGYNEQFF. In nucleotides, the CDR3 is TGTGCCAGCAGGCGGGACAGGGGTTACAATGAGCAGTTCTTC.

The chain combines TRBV28 with TRBJ2-5, with TRBD2 identical over 10 bases. Trimming took 4 bases from V and 5 from J; bases not matched to a gene: 13. CDR3 length: 17 amino acids. Germline CDR1 reads MDHEN; CDR2 reads SYDVKM. The CDR3 DNA sequence: TGTGCCAGCAGTTCGCTAGGACTAGCGGCCCTAGGGGAGACCCAGTACTTC. Protein sequence: CASSSLGLAALGETQYF.

V is TRBV9 and J is TRBJ2-7; 8 positions agree with TRBD1. Germline V gene lookup returns CDR1 SGDLS and CDR2 YYNGEE. CDR3 length: 16 amino acids. J lost 5 bases, V lost 2 bases, and 12 bases had no gene match. CDR3 nucleotides: TGTGCCAGCAGCGTCGTACACGGACAGGGCATAGACGAGCAGTACTTC. This gives the protein CASSVVHGQGIDEQYF.

The chain is built from TRBV6-5 and TRBJ1-6, with D tentatively TRBD1 (5 bases). The V gene's germline CDR1 is MNHEY and CDR2 SVGAGI. The CDR3 consists of 14 residues. V lost 11 bases and J 9 bases, leaving 20 bases between the germline ends. In nucleotides, the CDR3 is TGTGCCGCCAGGGCAATCCAGCGCGGTTCACCCCTCCACTTT. Its translation: CAARAIQRGSPLHF.

This chain links TRBV30 with TRBJ1-2; D unresolved. The CDR3 loop spans 15 amino acids. Germline CDR1 reads GTSNPN; CDR2 reads SVGIG (reference sequence). Trimming stripped 1 base from V and 7 bases from J, with 19 bases between. The CDR3 protein is CAWSAKYRGKSGYTF. The CDR3 coding sequence is TGTGCCTGGAGTGCGAAGTATCGGGGAAAGAGTGGCTACACCTTC. The full variable domain, rest sourced from reference TRBV30 and TRBJ1-2, is SQTIHQWPATLVQPVGSPLSLECTVEGTSNPNLYWYRQAAGRGLQLLFYSVGIGQISSEVPQNLSASRPQDRQFILSSKKLLLSDSGFYLCAWSAKYRGKSGYTFGSGTRLTVV.

The chain couples TRBV12-5 to TRBJ2-1, with 8 bases fitting TRBD1. Germline trimming cut 3 bases from V and 5 bases from J; bases unmatched to any gene: 9. The CDR3 has 16 residues. The germline gives CDR1 LGHNT, CDR2 FRNRAP. The CDR3 DNA is TGTGCTAGTGGTTTCATCGCCGGGACAGGAAACAATGAGCAGTTCTTC. It translates to CASGFIAGTGNNEQFF.

The genes are TRBV4-2 and TRBJ2-1, with TRBD1 matching 7 bases. J gave up 0 bases and V 1 base, and 3 bases lay outside the gene matches. There are 16 residues in the CDR3. The germline V gene has CDR1 LGHNA and CDR2 YNFKEQ. The CDR3 protein is CASSQGDSHSYNEQFF. CDR3 nucleotide sequence: TGTGCCAGCAGCCAAGGGGACAGCCACTCCTACAATGAGCAGTTCTTC.